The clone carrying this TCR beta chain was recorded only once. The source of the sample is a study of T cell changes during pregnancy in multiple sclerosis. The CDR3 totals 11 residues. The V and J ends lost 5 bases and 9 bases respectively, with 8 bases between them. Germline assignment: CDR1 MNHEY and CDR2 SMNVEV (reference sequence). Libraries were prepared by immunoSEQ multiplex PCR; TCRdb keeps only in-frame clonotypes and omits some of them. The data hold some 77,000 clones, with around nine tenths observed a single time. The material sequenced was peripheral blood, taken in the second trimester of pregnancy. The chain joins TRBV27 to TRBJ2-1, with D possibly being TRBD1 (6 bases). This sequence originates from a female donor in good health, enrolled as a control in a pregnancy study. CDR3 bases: TGTGCCAGCAGTACGACAGGTGAGCAGTTCTTC. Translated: CASSTTGEQFF.